This T cell receptor beta chain emerged from a study of blood T cells in healthy people across ages. A second PCR, run for about 6 to 11 cycles, used a sample-barcoded 5' primer plus a J-beta primer mix. TCRdb fed the 5' RACE reads into MiXCR, producing one record per CDR3 protein. This table has more than 1,400,000 distinct CDR3 sequences, roughly 45% appearing once. Trimming cost V 4 bases and J 4 bases, with 19 bases left between them. This CDR3 region has 16 residues. Germline values: CDR1 SEHNR, CDR2 FQNEAQ (reference sequence). In this sample, this clonotype turned up a few times. The chain uses TRBV7-9 and TRBJ1-2; D is perhaps TRBD1 (5 bases). Material for sequencing was blood. The clonotype was recovered from a woman between 18 and 30 years old in good health. This chain's CDR3 is CASSSDLAGTGYGYTF. Here the CDR3 DNA reads TGTGCCAGCAGCTCGGACCTCGCCGGGACGGGCTATGGCTACACCTTC.